What follows are 12 T cell receptor beta chains derived from one specimen sequenced in a study of identical twins. TCRdb fed the 5' RACE reads into MiXCR, producing one record per CDR3 protein. The table lists some 210,000 distinct CDR3 sequences, around a sixth of them singletons. This sample also appeared in a second study, on T cells expressing NK-cell markers.

The sequenced sample was CD8+ T cells sorted from blood. Receptors originate from a woman under 30 in good health.

This sequence joins TRBV5-1 and TRBJ2-7; 13 bases align to TRBD2. Germline assignment: CDR1 SGHRS and CDR2 YFSETQ. The CDR3 is 18 amino acids. Trimming removed 3 bases from V and 6 bases from J; junction bases left unmatched: 15. The CDR3 region is CASSCASKLAGGPCEQYF. Here the CDR3 DNA reads TGCGCCAGCAGCTGCGCCTCCAAACTAGCGGGAGGGCCCTGCGAGCAGTACTTC.

About this clonotype itself: Germline is not matched at one junction end, which may reflect a read error. The chain combines TRBV9 with TRBJ2-7, with D possibly TRBD2 on 6 matching bases. The length of the CDR3 is 14 residues. Looked up from germline, CDR1 is SGDLS and CDR2 is YYNGEE. CDR3 amino acids: CASKRAGERGEQYF. CDR3 coding DNA: TGTGCAAGCAAGCGGGCAGGAGAACGTGGGGAGCAGTACTTC.

The gene calls are TRBV10-2 and TRBJ2-7, with D perhaps matching TRBD1 or TRBD2 (5 bases each). CDR3 size: 12 residues. Germline CDR1 reads WSHSY; CDR2 reads SAAADI. V lost 4 bases and J 6 bases, leaving 10 bases between the germline ends. DNA of the CDR3: TGCGCCAGCAGTGTTGCCGGGACCGAGCAGTACTTC. Amino acid sequence: CASSVAGTEQYF.

The table lists this clonotype with a few counts. The V gene is TRBV10-3, the J gene TRBJ2-1, with 12 bases aligning to TRBD2. The CDR3 sequence is 14 residues long. CDR1 and CDR2 from the germline V gene are ENHRY and SYGVKD. Losses at the gene ends were 10 bases for V and 3 bases for J; bases not matched to a gene: 4. CDR3 in DNA: TGTGCCACCGGACTAGCGGGGAACTACAATGAGCAGTTCTTC. It encodes CATGLAGNYNEQFF.

This clonotype was counted a few times. This chain joins TRBV29-1 and TRBJ2-7; D may be TRBD1 (6 bases). Per germline, CDR1 SQVTM and CDR2 ANQGSEA. The CDR3 loop spans 14 amino acids. Trimming cost V 4 bases and J 2 bases, with 15 bases left between them. CDR3 in amino acids: CSVVWDKLPYEQYF. The CDR3 DNA reads as TGCAGCGTTGTGTGGGACAAACTTCCCTACGAGCAGTACTTC.

The chain employs TRBV27 and TRBJ2-1; possible D gene TRBD2, 5 bases. The CDR3 extends over 17 amino acids. V lost 4 bases to trimming and J lost 8 bases, with 24 bases between them. Germline assignment: CDR1 MNHEY and CDR2 SMNVEV (reference sequence). This chain's CDR3 is CASSSSGVLLAVDEQFF. Here the CDR3 DNA reads TGTGCCAGCAGTTCTTCCGGGGTCCTTCTAGCTGTGGATGAGCAGTTCTTC.

This clonotype occurred a few times. J is TRBJ2-4 and V is TRBV20-1; maybe TRBD2 (6 bases). V lost 0 bases to trimming and J lost 14 bases, with 20 bases between them. Germline CDR1 and CDR2: DFQATT and SNEGSKA (reference sequence). This CDR3 contains 14 residues. The CDR3 protein is CSARDPSLAPQEYF. As DNA, the CDR3 is TGCAGTGCTAGAGATCCCTCCCTAGCGCCTCAAGAGTACTTC.

The CDR3 here is CSVMTSGETEQFF. CDR3 nucleotide sequence: TGCAGCGTGATGACTAGCGGGGAAACCGAGCAGTTCTTC. The rearrangement uses TRBV29-1 and TRBJ2-1; 11 nucleotides agree with TRBD2. From germline, CDR1 is SQVTM and CDR2 ANQGSEA. Trimming at V came to 6 bases and at J to 10 bases, leaving 8 bases not matched to a gene. The CDR3 contains 13 residues.

In this sample, this clonotype turned up many times. The chain has TRBV12-3 or TRBV12-4 and TRBJ2-5, with 10 nucleotides matching TRBD2. The CDR3 consists of 16 residues. V lost 3 bases, J lost 5 bases, and 9 bases stayed unmatched. DNA of the CDR3: TGTGCCAGCAGTTTGGAGACTAGCGGGTCCCCGGAGACCCAGTACTTC. The encoded protein is CASSLETSGSPETQYF.

This clonotype was counted a few times. In nucleotides, the CDR3 is TGTGCCAGCAGCTTATTGGGGGTTGAGGAAAAACTGTTTTTT. Translation gives CASSLLGVEEKLFF. The chain carries TRBV7-9 and TRBJ1-4, with D perhaps matching TRBD1 (5 bases). The germline V gene has CDR1 SEHNR and CDR2 FQNEAQ (reference sequence). Deletions cut 2 bases from V and 8 bases from J, with 12 bases between. This CDR3 spans 14 amino acids.

V and J are TRBV29-1 and TRBJ2-5; D unclear. The germline V gene has CDR1 SQVTM and CDR2 ANQGSEA. This CDR3 contains 11 residues. V was cut by 3 bases and J by 4 bases, with 6 bases left in between. CDR3 bases: TGCAGCGTTGATGTTCCAGAGACCCAGTACTTC. Translating gives CSVDVPETQYF.

This clonotype was found many times. The chain carries TRBV7-6 and TRBJ1-6; D unresolved. CDR3 length equals 13 residues. In germline, CDR1 is SGHVS, CDR2 FNYEAQ. V dropped 0 bases and J dropped 9 bases, with 6 bases sitting between them. The CDR3 protein is CASSLARRSPLHF. CDR3 bases: TGTGCCAGCAGCTTAGCACGTCGTTCACCCCTCCACTTT.